The 27 T cell receptor beta chains presented below share a single source sample, sequenced in a study of CD8+ T cells in alopecia areata. Extraction of RNA preceded its reverse transcription into cDNA, which served as the sequencing template. Using immunoSEQ multiplex PCR, the repertoire was profiled, and TCRdb retains in-frame clones only, with some absent. The data show fewer than 150,000 clones, approximately 38% seen once. Sequenced input: CD4+ T cells sorted from blood. The receptors here all came from a human donor with alopecia areata.

This clone was detected a few times. The V gene is TRBV5-5, the J gene TRBJ2-3; D is undetermined. The V end lost 4 bases, the J end lost 0 bases, and 9 bases lay between the germline ends. Germline CDR1 reads SGHKS; CDR2 reads YYEKEE (reference sequence). This CDR3 spans 14 amino acids. CDR3 amino acids: CASSGTVSTDTQYF. DNA of the CDR3: TGTGCCAGCAGCGGAACAGTCAGCACAGATACGCAGTATTTT.

In this sample, this clone turned up once. This chain joins TRBV5-1 and TRBJ2-1; D not certain. V was trimmed by 1 base and J by 8 bases, leaving 10 bases between them. The germline gives CDR1 SGHRS, CDR2 YFSETQ. This CDR3 is built from 13 residues. CDR3 nucleotide sequence: TGCGCCAGCAGCTTGACTCAAGCTTATGAGCAGTTCTTC. Translating it yields CASSLTQAYEQFF.

This chain links TRBV5-1 with TRBJ2-3; tentatively, D is TRBD1 (6 bases). The CDR3 has 15 residues. Germline-derived CDR1 and CDR2 are SGHRS and YFSETQ. Trimming took off 4 bases at V and 4 bases at J, with 16 bases between the two ends. As DNA, the CDR3 is TGCGCCAGCAGCACTCAGGGGTCGATCGCAGATACGCAGTATTTT. This codes for CASSTQGSIADTQYF.

The gene calls are TRBV29-1 and TRBJ2-6; possibly TRBD1 for D (5 bases). V shed 2 bases and J shed 0 bases, with 11 bases lying between them. Looked up from germline, CDR1 is SQVTM and CDR2 is ANQGSEA. The CDR3 spans 16 residues. CDR3 region: CSVEWQGGSGANVLTF. DNA of the CDR3: TGCAGCGTTGAATGGCAGGGTGGCTCTGGGGCCAACGTCCTGACTTTC.

The CDR3 bases are TGCAGCGTTCGGGGGAGCTCCTACAATGAGCAGTTCTTC. Translated, it gives CSVRGSSYNEQFF. The chain is built from TRBV29-1 and TRBJ2-1; D might be TRBD2 (6 bases). V gave up 5 bases and J gave up 0 bases, with 8 bases separating them. Germline CDR1 SQVTM, CDR2 ANQGSEA. This CDR3 region has 13 residues.

The genes are TRBV7-2 and TRBJ1-1, with D hard to call. This CDR3 contains 15 residues. Trimming removed 5 bases at V and 7 bases at J, with 20 bases between. The germline gives CDR1 SGHTA, CDR2 FQGNSA. The CDR3 spells CASSPLAAGLIEAFF. For the CDR3, the DNA is TGTGCCAGCAGCCCTTTGGCGGCAGGCTTGATTGAAGCTTTCTTT.

This clone has more than one count but fewer than ten. This chain connects TRBV2 to TRBJ2-1, with D hard to call. Germline V gene lookup returns CDR1 SNHLY and CDR2 FYNNEI. The CDR3 is 14 residues long. Trimming took off 4 bases at V and 7 bases at J, with 14 bases between the two ends. This chain's CDR3 is CASSVYGRQNEQFF. CDR3 in DNA: TGTGCCAGCAGTGTTTATGGCAGGCAAAATGAGCAGTTCTTC.

This clone has just a few counts. This chain connects TRBV7-2 to TRBJ2-7, with D unclear. CDR3 length equals 13 residues. The germline CDR1 and CDR2 sequences are SGHTA and FQGNSA. The ends were cut back, 2 bases at V and 3 bases at J, with 8 bases in the middle. CDR3 nucleotides: TGTGCCAGCAGCTTAATGGGGATCTACGAGCAGTACTTC. It is translated as CASSLMGIYEQYF.

This chain connects TRBV4-3 to TRBJ2-2, with D unresolved. The V gene's germline CDR1 is LGHNA and CDR2 YSLEER. The CDR3 totals 18 residues. Trimming cost V 2 bases and J 2 bases, with 18 bases left between them. CDR3 in amino acids: CASSQTGIGRPNTGELFF. In DNA, the CDR3 is TGCGCCAGCAGCCAAACTGGGATAGGCAGACCTAACACCGGGGAGCTGTTTTTT.

This clone was observed a handful of times. This sequence joins TRBV14 and TRBJ2-1; no reliable D call. The CDR3 covers 15 residues. CDR1 SGHDN and CDR2 FVKESK come from the germline V gene. V lost 5 bases to trimming and J lost 2 bases, with 13 bases between them. As DNA, the CDR3 is TGTGCCAGCAGCTTGACAACTCCCCCCTACAATGAGCAGTTCTTC. Translating gives CASSLTTPPYNEQFF.

The gene calls are TRBV5-1 and TRBJ2-7; 7 nucleotides agree with TRBD1. This CDR3 spans 14 amino acids. In germline, CDR1 is SGHRS, CDR2 YFSETQ. V gave up 6 bases and J gave up 2 bases; unmatched junction bases: 8. As DNA, the CDR3 is TGCGCCAGCAATGGGGGAACAGGGGCCTACGAGCAGTACTTC. Its translation is CASNGGTGAYEQYF.

V usage is TRBV25-1 and J usage is TRBJ1-4; a weak D match, TRBD1 (5 bases). V gave up 0 bases and J gave up 4 bases, with 12 bases separating them. CDR1 is MGHDK and CDR2 is SYGVNS in the germline V gene. The CDR3 is 16 amino acids. CDR3 bases: TGTGCCAGCAGTGAATATGGGGGATCGGTTAATGAAAAACTGTTTTTT. This encodes CASSEYGGSVNEKLFF. The full variable domain, rest sourced from reference TRBV25-1 and TRBJ1-4, is EADIYQTPRYLVIGTGKKITLECSQTMGHDKMYWYQQDPGMELHLIHYSYGVNSTEKGDLSSESTVSRIRTEHFPLTLESARPSHTSQYLCASSEYGGSVNEKLFFGSGTQLSVL.

The genes are TRBV29-1 and TRBJ2-7; D unresolved. Deletions cut 6 bases from V and 9 bases from J, with 18 bases between. This CDR3 is 12 amino acids long. Per the germline V gene, CDR1 is SQVTM and CDR2 is ANQGSEA. This CDR3 is CSVLSLGATQYF. The CDR3 DNA follows: TGCAGCGTCCTTAGCCTGGGTGCCACGCAGTACTTC.

The chain has TRBV5-1 and TRBJ2-5; TRBD1 matches at 7 bases. V shed 2 bases and J 0 bases; nucleotides not matched to a gene: 4. The CDR3 length is 15 residues. CDR1 is SGHRS and CDR2 is YFSETQ in the germline V gene. The CDR3 protein is CASSLDGQDQETQYF. The DNA for the CDR3 is TGCGCCAGCAGCTTAGACGGACAGGACCAAGAGACCCAGTACTTC.

The V gene is TRBV29-1, the J gene TRBJ2-1; D is undetermined. Germline loops: CDR1 SQVTM, CDR2 ANQGSEA. The CDR3 runs to 13 residues. V dropped 3 bases and J dropped 13 bases, with 19 bases sitting between them. As DNA, the CDR3 is TGCAGCGTTGATTTATTCAAAACAGCGACCCAGTTCTTC. Amino acids: CSVDLFKTATQFF.

The rearrangement joins TRBV19 to TRBJ1-2; D is possibly TRBD1 (6 bases). Per the germline V gene, CDR1 is LNHDA and CDR2 is SQIVND (reference sequence). V shed 5 bases and J shed 7 bases, with 17 bases lying between them. CDR3 length: 14 residues. CDR3 sequence reads: CASSPAGGGPGYTF. CDR3 DNA sequence: TGTGCCAGTAGTCCAGCCGGCGGGGGGCCTGGCTACACCTTC.

This clone has only a few counts. The chain joins TRBV25-1 to TRBJ2-4; weak D call: TRBD1 (5 bases). The CDR3 runs 14 residues. Trimming pared 1 base from V and 9 bases from J, leaving 13 bases between. Germline V gives CDR1 MGHDK, CDR2 SYGVNS. CDR3 residues: CASSEFTGSSIQYF. The CDR3 region has the DNA TGTGCCAGCAGTGAATTTACAGGCAGTAGCATTCAGTACTTC.

The chain carries TRBV28 and TRBJ2-2, with D possibly matching TRBD1 (5 bases). The germline V and J ends were trimmed by 10 bases and 1 base, with 7 bases remaining between them. Germline V lookup: CDR1 MDHEN, CDR2 SYDVKM. The CDR3 has 12 amino acids. The CDR3 region has the DNA TGTGCCACACAGGAGAACACCGGGGAGCTGTTTTTT. Encoded protein: CATQENTGELFF.

The chain joins TRBV5-1 to TRBJ2-7; D call uncertain. The germline gives CDR1 SGHRS, CDR2 YFSETQ. Trimming cost V 2 bases and J 4 bases, with 7 bases left between them. The length of the CDR3 is 12 residues. The CDR3 protein is CASSFGGYEQYF. CDR3 nucleotides: TGCGCCAGCAGCTTTGGTGGGTACGAGCAGTACTTC.

The gene calls are TRBV30 and TRBJ2-7, with TRBD1 matching over 10 bases. The V gene's germline CDR1 is GTSNPN and CDR2 SVGIG (reference sequence). This CDR3 has 14 residues. The trim removed 4 bases at V and 2 bases at J, leaving 5 bases unmatched. CDR3 sequence: CAWNSGTGAYEQYF. In nucleotides, the CDR3 is TGTGCCTGGAACTCCGGGACAGGGGCCTACGAGCAGTACTTC. Full variable domain (missing parts from reference TRBV30 and TRBJ2-7): SQTIHQWPATLVQPVGSPLSLECTVEGTSNPNLYWYRQAAGRGLQLLFYSVGIGQISSEVPQNLSASRPQDRQFILSSKKLLLSDSGFYLCAWNSGTGAYEQYFGPGTRLTVT.

This chain connects TRBV29-1 to TRBJ1-1; D not certain. V shed 2 bases and J shed 7 bases, with 11 bases lying between them. The CDR3 sequence is 12 residues long. Germline V gene data show CDR1 as SQVTM and CDR2 as ANQGSEA. The CDR3 bases are TGCAGCGTTGAAACCCCCGGGTATGAAGCTTTCTTT. It codes for CSVETPGYEAFF.

V gene TRBV29-1 combines with J gene TRBJ1-1; D is possibly TRBD1 (5 bases). V lost 2 bases and J lost 6, with 16 bases in between. Germline assignment: CDR1 SQVTM and CDR2 ANQGSEA. CDR3 length equals 14 residues. CDR3 sequence reads: CSVERQGLEPEAFF. Here the CDR3 DNA reads TGCAGCGTTGAACGGCAGGGTCTGGAGCCTGAAGCTTTCTTT.

CDR3 sequence: CASSLLYTQYF. The CDR3 DNA reads as TGTGCCAGCAGTCTTCTTTATACGCAGTATTTT. The chain joins TRBV28 to TRBJ2-3; D uncertain. Per the germline V gene, CDR1 is MDHEN and CDR2 is SYDVKM. Trimming pared 5 bases from V and 7 bases from J, leaving 7 bases between. The CDR3 has 11 residues.

The chain links TRBV10-3 to TRBJ2-5; weak D call: TRBD2 (6 bases). Trimming left V 3 bases short and J 2 bases short, with 13 bases between. From germline, CDR1 is ENHRY and CDR2 SYGVKD. The CDR3 spans 15 residues. For the CDR3, the DNA is TGTGCCATCAGTGATTGGGCTAGCGCTCAAGAGACCCAGTACTTC. Its protein is CAISDWASAQETQYF.

V is TRBV4-3 and J is TRBJ2-5; TRBD2 agrees at 8 bases. This CDR3 has 14 amino acids. V lost 4 bases to trimming and J lost 5 bases; unmatched junction nucleotides: 6. CDR1 is LGHNA, CDR2 YSLEER, per germline. CDR3 coding DNA: TGCGCCAGCAGCCCGCCGGGGGGGCGGGAGACCCAGTACTTC. As protein: CASSPPGGRETQYF.

Concerning this clone itself: This CDR3 is also generated by other DNA sequences in the sample. This chain uses TRBV29-1 with TRBJ1-5, with D unclear. Trimming left V 4 bases short and J 2 bases short, with 9 bases between. The CDR3 covers 13 residues. Germline V gene sequence: CDR1 SQVTM, CDR2 ANQGSEA. The CDR3 sequence is CSVAAGGNQPQHF. The CDR3, as DNA: TGCAGCGTTGCGGCCGGCGGCAATCAGCCCCAGCATTTT.

V gene TRBV7-2 combines with J gene TRBJ2-7; D unresolved. CDR1 is SGHTA and CDR2 is FQGNSA in the germline V gene. The V and J ends lost 4 bases and 3 bases respectively, with 13 bases between them. This CDR3 comprises 14 residues. The CDR3 protein is CASSSTPGSYEQYF. DNA for the CDR3: TGTGCCAGCAGCTCAACCCCGGGCAGCTACGAGCAGTACTTC.